This T cell receptor beta chain was documented in a study of control samples from healthy donors and cancer patients. Sequencing used immunoSEQ multiplex PCR; TCRdb keeps in-frame clones, though not all of them. The profile shows 96,000 or so clones, more than 85% of them singletons. The ends were cut back, 4 bases at V and 6 bases at J, with 16 bases in the middle. The CDR3 has 14 residues. CDR1 and CDR2 from the germline V gene are SGHRS and YFSETQ. The chain couples TRBV5-1 to TRBJ1-1, with a weak D call TRBD1 (6 bases). The sequenced sample consisted of blood. This sequence was found in a man aged 18-30 years in good health. The CDR3 region is CASSLPTGYPEAFF. In nucleotides, the CDR3 is TGCGCCAGCAGCCTCCCTACAGGGTACCCTGAAGCTTTCTTT.